The sequence of this TCR beta chain was determined in a study of shared clonotypes between healthy human individuals. Sequencing was performed with immunoSEQ multiplex PCR; in TCRdb, only in-frame clones are kept and a portion is missing. The data contain under 600,000 clones, around 97% of them singletons. Germline V lookup: CDR1 MNHEY, CDR2 SVGAGI. The J segment lost 4 bases and the V segment lost 6 bases, leaving 11 bases of the junction unmatched. This CDR3 contains 15 residues. This clonotype was obtained from a young woman in good health. This chain connects TRBV6-5 to TRBJ2-7, with TRBD1 matching 8 bases. Sequenced sample: naive CD4+ T cells sorted from blood. The subset: CD45RA+ positively selected. CDR3 DNA: TGTGCCAGCAGATCGACCGGGACAGGAGTATACGAGCAGTACTTC. Its translation is CASRSTGTGVYEQYF.